The T cell receptor (beta chain) described here comes from a study of CD8+CD57+ T cells in acquired aplastic anemia. The template for TCR beta VDJ and CDR3 sequence profiling was genomic DNA. TCRdb used MiXCR to reprocess the reads, holding one entry per CDR3 protein. This table has 170,000 or so distinct CDR3 sequences, roughly 63% appearing once. This clonotype was detected a few times. Antigen unknown. Only patients with CD8+CD57+ cell expansion on flow cytometry were chosen for sequencing. Trimming removed 0 bases from V and 7 bases from J; junction bases left unmatched: 3. Per germline, CDR1 MGHRA and CDR2 YSYEKL. CDR3 length: 16 amino acids. The study, taken as a whole, reports: Comparison of patients with controls identified about 27 shared CD8+ CDR3 sequences.

This sequence joins TRBV4-1 and TRBJ2-1; the match to TRBD2 covers 13 bases. Source material: sorted CD4+, CD8+, or CD8+CD57+ T cells (not recorded which) from PBMCs. This sequence originates from a human donor with aplastic anemia. CDR3 sequence: CASSQETSGGANEQFF. The CDR3 DNA reads TGCGCCAGCAGCCAAGAAACTAGCGGGGGGGCAAATGAGCAGTTCTTC.